Each of the 6 T cell receptor beta chains below was sequenced from the same sample in a study of blood T cell repertoires in COVID-19. The data were produced by immunoSEQ multiplex PCR, yet TCRdb's version contains in-frame clones alone and is incomplete. The data show 68,000 or so clones, with around 80% seen just once and about 24% held by the top ten. The material sequenced was peripheral blood. Source of these receptors: a human donor in a cohort sampled during active COVID-19.

In DNA, the CDR3 is TGTGCCATCAGAACAGGGCCGAGGAACACTGAAGCTTTCTTT. Amino acids: CAIRTGPRNTEAFF. The chain recombines TRBV10-3 with TRBJ1-1; possibly TRBD1 for D (6 bases). The CDR3 spans 14 residues. Trimming took 6 bases from V and 1 from J, leaving 12 bases between them. In germline, CDR1 is ENHRY, CDR2 SYGVKD.

CDR3: CASSQNPPTNRARNTF. CDR3 DNA: TGCGCCAGCAGTCAAAACCCCCCGACCAACAGGGCTCGGAACACCTTC. The rearrangement links TRBV23-1 to TRBJ1-2; tentative D call: TRBD1 (6 bases). TRBV23-1 is labeled an ORF, and its function is uncertain. Trimming pared 2 bases from V and 12 bases from J, leaving 25 bases between. This CDR3 is built from 16 residues.

V is TRBV7-9 and J is TRBJ2-3; D gene uncertain. Germline V gene sequence: CDR1 SEHNR, CDR2 FQNEAQ (reference sequence). The CDR3 sequence is 15 residues long. With 0 bases removed from V and 0 bases from J, the gap between germline ends came to 7 bases. CDR3 sequence (DNA): TGTGCCAGCAGCTTAGCGGGCCCTAGCACAGATACGCAGTATTTT. Amino acid sequence: CASSLAGPSTDTQYF.

The chain carries TRBV21-1 and TRBJ2-5; whether TRBD2, the table's D call, matches the DNA was not checked. TRBV21-1 is annotated as a pseudogene. The CDR3 has 19 amino acids. This chain's CDR3 is CASSKELAGARVAQETQYF. DNA of the CDR3: TGTGCCAGCAGCAAGGAGCTAGCGGGGGCCCGAGTTGCCCAAGAGACCCAGTACTTC.

This chain joins TRBV7-8 and TRBJ1-2, with a weak D call TRBD1 (6 bases). CDR3 length: 14 residues. The germline V gene encodes CDR1 SGHVS and CDR2 FQNEAQ. V was trimmed by 0 bases and J by 2 bases, leaving 7 bases between them. The CDR3 loop reads CASSLAGTNYGYTF. As DNA, the CDR3 is TGTGCCAGCAGCTTAGCCGGGACAAACTATGGCTACACCTTC.

CDR3 DNA sequence: TGCGCCAGCAGTGAGTTCGGGAACACTGAAGCTTTCTTT. Its translation is CASSEFGNTEAFF. The chain joins TRBV10-2 to TRBJ1-1; D not certain. V was cut by 1 base and J by 1 base, with 4 bases left in between. The CDR3 is made up of 13 amino acids. The germline V gene has CDR1 WSHSY and CDR2 SAAADI.